This T cell receptor (beta chain) was found in a study of T cells in narcolepsy. Findings and limits, study-wide: Healthy controls reportedly lacked the autoreactive clonotypes serially found in patients' blood. HCRT-specific and TRIB2-specific autoreactive clonotypes appeared among same-patient CSF and blood CD4+ clonotypes.

This CDR3 region has 12 residues. The germline V gene has CDR1 MNHEY and CDR2 SVGAGI. V lost 6 bases to trimming and J lost 10 bases, with 15 bases between them. Regarding this clone: Its antigen is not identified.

Only in-frame clones appear in the TCRdb table, and some are missing; sequencing was by immunoSEQ multiplex PCR. This sample has approximately 35,000 clones; roughly 86% occur once, and the top ten carry 2% to 2.5%. Sequenced material: memory (CD45RA-) CD4+ T cells from blood. The chain recombines TRBV6-5 with TRBJ1-1; TRBD1 is a possible D gene (6 bases). The clonotype originates from a human donor in good health. The CDR3 nucleotides read TGTGCCAGCAGACCCCGGTCGACAGGAGCTTTCTTT. Translating gives CASRPRSTGAFF.